The rows below give T cell receptor beta chains drawn from one sample of a study of beta chain features in type 1 diabetes. Profiling relied on immunoSEQ multiplex PCR, and the TCRdb table lists in-frame clones only, not all of them. The sample shows a few hundred thousand clones, approximately 10% of them seen only once. Input material: naive CD4+ T cells from blood. The receptors derive from a woman aged 25 to 39 in good health. Each CDR3 is given with its conserved first and last residue. Fields, in order: J gene, D gene, clone size, V gene, CDR3 length, CDR3 protein, CDR3 DNA. A D gene is named only where the DNA matches it firmly. Size is stated for part of the rows, as once, few or many counts, or as a class when the clone is expanded.

J gene: TRBJ2-4
D gene: TRBD2
clone size: NA
V gene: TRBV11-2
CDR3 length: 17
CDR3 protein: CASSLRLIAGAKNIQYF
CDR3 DNA: TGTGCCAGCAGCTTAAGGTTAATAGCGGGAGCCAAAAACATTCAGTACTTC

J gene: TRBJ2-5
D gene: NA
clone size: NA
V gene: TRBV11-1
CDR3 length: 15
CDR3 protein: CASSLPGQLQETQYF
CDR3 DNA: TGTGCCAGCAGCTTACCCGGACAGTTACAAGAGACCCAGTACTTC

J gene: TRBJ2-3
D gene: TRBD2
clone size: few
V gene: TRBV7-3
CDR3 length: 16
CDR3 protein: CASSFWAGGRIDTQYF
CDR3 DNA: TGTGCCAGCAGCTTTTGGGCGGGAGGGCGAATAGATACGCAGTATTTT

J gene: TRBJ2-7
D gene: NA
clone size: NA
V gene: TRBV7-2
CDR3 length: 14
CDR3 protein: CASTIPDRFYEQYF
CDR3 DNA: TGTGCCAGCACCATACCAGACAGATTCTACGAGCAGTACTTC

J gene: TRBJ2-1
D gene: TRBD2
clone size: NA
V gene: TRBV7-2
CDR3 length: 18
CDR3 protein: CASSPRGLAGRSYNEQFF
CDR3 DNA: TGTGCCAGCAGCCCCAGAGGGCTAGCGGGCCGTTCCTACAATGAGCAGTTCTTC

J gene: TRBJ2-1
D gene: NA
clone size: few
V gene: TRBV9
CDR3 length: 14
CDR3 protein: CASSVYSGYNEQFF
CDR3 DNA: TGTGCCAGCAGCGTTTACAGTGGCTACAATGAGCAGTTCTTC

J gene: TRBJ2-1
D gene: NA
clone size: few
V gene: TRBV5-6
CDR3 length: 15
CDR3 protein: CASSFQGPSYNEQFF
CDR3 DNA: TGTGCCAGCAGCTTCCAGGGGCCCTCCTACAATGAGCAGTTCTTC

J gene: TRBJ1-1
D gene: NA
clone size: NA
V gene: TRBV28
CDR3 length: 14
CDR3 protein: CASSYPLPSTEAFF
CDR3 DNA: TGTGCCAGCAGTTACCCACTCCCTTCCACTGAAGCTTTCTTT

J gene: TRBJ2-7
D gene: TRBD2
clone size: NA
V gene: TRBV6-1
CDR3 length: 15
CDR3 protein: CASSLPGLATYEQYF
CDR3 DNA: TGTGCCAGCAGTTTACCGGGACTAGCGACCTACGAGCAGTACTTC

J gene: TRBJ1-1
D gene: NA
clone size: few
V gene: TRBV28
CDR3 length: 15
CDR3 protein: CASSLSRGGFTEAFF
CDR3 DNA: TGTGCCAGCAGCCTAAGTAGGGGGGGGTTCACTGAAGCTTTCTTT

J gene: TRBJ2-7
D gene: NA
clone size: NA
V gene: TRBV7-2
CDR3 length: 14
CDR3 protein: CASSLVRGSYEQYF
CDR3 DNA: TGTGCCAGCAGCTTAGTACGGGGCTCCTACGAGCAGTACTTC

J gene: TRBJ2-7
D gene: NA
clone size: few
V gene: TRBV28
CDR3 length: 14
CDR3 protein: CASSPRGVTYEQYF
CDR3 DNA: TGTGCCAGCAGTCCCAGGGGTGTCACCTACGAGCAGTACTTC

J gene: TRBJ2-5
D gene: TRBD1
clone size: NA
V gene: TRBV6-6
CDR3 length: 13
CDR3 protein: CASSGQGWETQYF
CDR3 DNA: TGTGCCAGCAGTGGACAGGGGTGGGAGACCCAGTACTTC

J gene: TRBJ1-1
D gene: NA
clone size: NA
V gene: TRBV7-9
CDR3 length: 9
CDR3 protein: CASSPTAFF
CDR3 DNA: TGTGCCAGCAGCCCGACTGCTTTCTTT

J gene: TRBJ1-3
D gene: NA
clone size: few
V gene: TRBV27
CDR3 length: 13
CDR3 protein: CASRGGGGNTIYF
CDR3 DNA: TGTGCCAGCAGAGGGGGGGGAGGAAACACCATATATTTT

J gene: TRBJ2-5
D gene: NA
clone size: NA
V gene: TRBV15
CDR3 length: 14
CDR3 protein: CATSSQRGFETQYF
CDR3 DNA: TGTGCCACCAGCAGTCAAAGGGGATTCGAGACCCAGTACTTC

J gene: TRBJ2-6
D gene: NA
clone size: NA
V gene: TRBV5-6
CDR3 length: 16
CDR3 protein: CASSFRGSSGANVLTF
CDR3 DNA: TGTGCCAGCAGCTTCCGCGGCAGCTCTGGGGCCAACGTCCTGACTTTC

J gene: TRBJ2-3
D gene: TRBD2
clone size: NA
V gene: TRBV7-2
CDR3 length: 17
CDR3 protein: CASSQTSGSGGADTQYF
CDR3 DNA: TGTGCCAGCAGCCAAACTAGCGGGAGTGGGGGTGCAGATACGCAGTATTTT

J gene: TRBJ1-1
D gene: NA
clone size: NA
V gene: TRBV18
CDR3 length: 15
CDR3 protein: CASSVNRESNTEAFF
CDR3 DNA: TGTGCCAGCTCAGTCAACAGGGAATCGAACACTGAAGCTTTCTTT

J gene: TRBJ2-1
D gene: NA
clone size: NA
V gene: TRBV25-1
CDR3 length: 13
CDR3 protein: CASSEWRDDEQFF
CDR3 DNA: TGTGCCAGCAGTGAATGGAGGGACGATGAGCAGTTCTTC

J gene: TRBJ2-3
D gene: TRBD2
clone size: NA
V gene: TRBV7-9
CDR3 length: 16
CDR3 protein: CASSFLAGVTPDTQYF
CDR3 DNA: TGTGCCAGCAGCTTCCTAGCGGGAGTCACACCAGATACGCAGTATTTT

J gene: TRBJ2-3
D gene: TRBD2
clone size: few
V gene: TRBV7-2
CDR3 length: 17
CDR3 protein: CASSLSVRLAGVDTQYF
CDR3 DNA: TGTGCCAGCAGCCTCTCGGTTAGGCTAGCGGGAGTAGATACGCAGTATTTT

J gene: TRBJ2-1
D gene: TRBD2
clone size: NA
V gene: TRBV11-2
CDR3 length: 17
CDR3 protein: CASSLERTGLVNNEQFF
CDR3 DNA: TGTGCCAGCAGCTTAGAGAGGACGGGACTAGTGAACAATGAGCAGTTCTTC

J gene: TRBJ1-1
D gene: NA
clone size: NA
V gene: TRBV5-1
CDR3 length: 12
CDR3 protein: CASSLMRWLAFF
CDR3 DNA: TGCGCCAGCAGCTTGATGCGATGGTTGGCTTTCTTT

J gene: TRBJ2-3
D gene: NA
clone size: few
V gene: TRBV30
CDR3 length: 12
CDR3 protein: CAWSVSADTQYF
CDR3 DNA: TGTGCCTGGAGTGTAAGTGCGGATACGCAGTATTTT

J gene: TRBJ2-1
D gene: TRBD2
clone size: NA
V gene: TRBV5-1
CDR3 length: 13
CDR3 protein: CASRAGGPSEQFF
CDR3 DNA: TGCGCCAGCAGAGCGGGAGGGCCCTCTGAGCAGTTCTTC

J gene: TRBJ2-1
D gene: TRBD2
clone size: few
V gene: TRBV7-3
CDR3 length: 15
CDR3 protein: CASSLIPSGRNEQFF
CDR3 DNA: TGTGCCAGCAGCTTAATCCCTAGCGGGAGGAATGAGCAGTTCTTC

J gene: TRBJ2-3
D gene: NA
clone size: NA
V gene: TRBV27
CDR3 length: 12
CDR3 protein: CASSGATDTQYF
CDR3 DNA: TGTGCCAGCAGTGGGGCCACAGATACGCAGTATTTT

J gene: TRBJ1-1
D gene: NA
clone size: NA
V gene: TRBV6-5
CDR3 length: 14
CDR3 protein: CASSGEPGNTEAFF
CDR3 DNA: TGTGCCAGCAGTGGCGAACCGGGGAACACTGAAGCTTTCTTT

J gene: TRBJ2-1
D gene: TRBD2
clone size: few
V gene: TRBV19
CDR3 length: 14
CDR3 protein: CASRSTGLHNEQFF
CDR3 DNA: TGTGCCAGTAGATCCACGGGACTACACAATGAGCAGTTCTTC

J gene: TRBJ2-3
D gene: TRBD2
clone size: few
V gene: TRBV29-1
CDR3 length: 14
CDR3 protein: CSVQTSPSTDTQYF
CDR3 DNA: TGCAGCGTTCAGACTAGCCCTAGCACAGATACGCAGTATTTT

J gene: TRBJ1-2
D gene: NA
clone size: few
V gene: TRBV29-1
CDR3 length: 14
CDR3 protein: CSVEKPLRRYGYTF
CDR3 DNA: TGCAGCGTTGAAAAGCCTCTCCGCCGCTATGGCTACACCTTC

J gene: TRBJ1-1
D gene: NA
clone size: few
V gene: TRBV18
CDR3 length: 13
CDR3 protein: CASSSPGYTEAFF
CDR3 DNA: TGTGCCAGCTCGTCCCCAGGGTATACTGAAGCTTTCTTT

J gene: TRBJ2-5
D gene: TRBD2
clone size: few
V gene: TRBV5-4
CDR3 length: 15
CDR3 protein: CASSSKTSVGETQYF
CDR3 DNA: TGTGCCAGCAGCTCAAAGACTAGCGTTGGGGAGACCCAGTACTTC

J gene: TRBJ2-3
D gene: TRBD2
clone size: few
V gene: TRBV12-5
CDR3 length: 15
CDR3 protein: CASVLGLADTDTQYF
CDR3 DNA: TGTGCTAGTGTTCTGGGACTAGCGGACACAGATACGCAGTATTTT

J gene: TRBJ2-3
D gene: NA
clone size: NA
V gene: TRBV11-3
CDR3 length: 12
CDR3 protein: CASSPGSDTQYF
CDR3 DNA: TGTGCCAGCAGCCCAGGGTCAGATACGCAGTATTTT

J gene: TRBJ2-3
D gene: TRBD2
clone size: NA
V gene: TRBV14
CDR3 length: 17
CDR3 protein: CASSHRTSGKDTDTQYF
CDR3 DNA: TGTGCCAGCAGCCACCGGACTAGCGGGAAGGACACAGATACGCAGTATTTT

J gene: TRBJ2-7
D gene: NA
clone size: many
V gene: TRBV29-1
CDR3 length: 12
CDR3 protein: CSVGVAEYEQYF
CDR3 DNA: TGCAGCGTTGGGGTAGCGGAATACGAGCAGTACTTC